The sequence of this T cell receptor (beta chain) was determined in a study of OX40 agonist ivuxolimab in advanced cancers. For the study at large: The patients' treatment was ivuxolimab, an agonistic anti-OX40 (CD134) antibody. Ivuxolimab doses were 0.01, 0.1, 0.3, 1.5, 3 or 10 mg/kg every 2 weeks. Hepatocellular carcinoma, melanoma, renal cell or head and neck cancer occurred in dose-escalation patients.

Enrollment shut out patients with autoimmune disease history or systemic immunosuppression. The germline V gene has CDR1 LNHDA and CDR2 SQIVND (reference sequence). Trimming removed 6 bases at V and 2 bases at J, with 11 bases between. The CDR3 is made up of 14 amino acids. Sequencing used immunoSEQ multiplex PCR; TCRdb keeps in-frame clones, though not all of them. In the table there are about 60,000 clones, around 84% of which are singletons. The rearrangement uses TRBV19 and TRBJ1-3, with a tentative D call TRBD1 (5 bases). The material sequenced was CD4+ or CD8+ T cells sorted from blood, taken in a trial of the OX40 agonist ivuxolimab. This receptor was obtained from an adult with an advanced solid tumor such as melanoma, head and neck, liver or kidney cancer. This chain's CDR3 is CASSQGLTGNTIYF. In DNA form, the CDR3 reads TGTGCCAGTAGCCAGGGTCTAACTGGAAACACCATATATTTT.